The 3 T cell receptor beta chains presented below share a single source sample, sequenced in a study of blood T cells in healthy people across ages. A second PCR, run for roughly 6 to 11 cycles, used a sample-barcoded 5' primer plus a J-beta primer mix. TCRdb processed the 5' RACE reads anew with MiXCR; each CDR3 protein has one entry. The table shows roughly 1,100,000 distinct CDR3 sequences, with approximately 25% occurring only once. These sequences were also reported in another study, on T cells of mothers and their children.

The sequenced sample was blood. These receptors all stem from a girl aged 2 to 9 in good health.

This clonotype was detected only a few times. The V call is TRBV6-6, the J call TRBJ2-5; D is uncertain. The V end was cut by 7 bases, the J end by 6 bases, with 12 bases between. Per the germline V gene, CDR1 is MNHNY and CDR2 is SVGAGI (reference sequence). The CDR3 runs 12 residues. The CDR3 sequence: CASTLRDQTQYF. CDR3 coding DNA: TGTGCCAGCACCCTACGCGACCAGACCCAGTACTTC.

This clonotype showed up just a few times. V is TRBV13 and J is TRBJ2-5; D may be TRBD1 (6 bases). The DNA matches TRBJ2-7 better at its end, which makes the J call doubtful. Germline V gene sequence: CDR1 PRHDT, CDR2 FYEKMQ (reference sequence). CDR3 size: 13 residues. The CDR3 nucleotides read TGTGCCACATCCCGGGACATCGATTACGAGCAGTACTTC. Translated, it gives CATSRDIDYEQYF.

This clonotype was counted a few times. Sequence at one end of the junction differs from germline and may be a read error. J is TRBJ2-1 and V is TRBV19, with unresolved D. CDR3 length equals 13 residues. In germline, CDR1 is LNHDA, CDR2 SQIVND (reference sequence). The CDR3 DNA sequence: TGTGCCGGTAGCAAAACCGTGATCCTTGAGCAGTTCTTC. Amino acids: CAGSKTVILEQFF. The full variable domain, completed using reference TRBV19 and TRBJ2-1, is DGGITQSPKYLFRKEGQNVTLSCEQNLNHDAMYWYRQDPGQGLRLIYYSQIVNDFQKGDIAEGYSVSREKKESFPLTVTSAQKNPTAFYLCAGSKTVILEQFFGPGTRLTVL.